The sequence of this T cell receptor beta chain was determined in a study of T cell responses to AZD1222 COVID-19 vaccine. The CDR3 consists of 13 residues. Germline CDR1 MNHEY, CDR2 SMNVEV (reference sequence). V dropped 3 bases and J dropped 4; count of bases not matched to a gene: 3. This table comes from immunoSEQ multiplex PCR, and its TCRdb copy is limited to in-frame clones, with some not included. Counted here are roughly 250,000 clones, 85% to 95% occurring once; the ten biggest clones make up less than 0.6%. This clone was observed once. The sample here was peripheral blood, taken on day 0 of AZD1222 vaccination. This rearrangement joins TRBV27 to TRBJ2-7; 7 nucleotides match TRBD1. The sequence was collected from an adult in good health. CDR3 amino acids: CASSFGTVYEQYF. As DNA, the CDR3 is TGTGCCAGCAGTTTCGGGACAGTGTACGAGCAGTACTTC.